The clone carrying this T cell receptor beta chain came up a few times. Its specificity is unknown. The data were taken from a study of T cell repertoires in cytomegalovirus infection. For the study at large: Matching HLA type and CMV infection were both indicated by public TCR beta signatures.

TCRdb processed the reads anew with MiXCR; each CDR3 protein has one entry. The data contain some 800,000 distinct CDR3 sequences, about 28% of them singletons. CDR1 is SQVTM, CDR2 ANQGSEA, per germline. V lost 6 bases and J lost 6, with 15 bases in between. CDR3 length: 14 amino acids. The TCR was taken from a human donor in good health (CMV status not recorded). Some clones in this sample may be carry-over from other donors' samples. This chain connects TRBV29-1 to TRBJ1-6; the D gene is possibly TRBD1 (5 bases). The sequences come from cultured CD8+ T cells from PBMCs, collected from culture after CMV antigen stimulation. The CDR3 DNA reads TGCAGCGTCCGGGACGGGGGTGGTAATTCACCCCTCCACTTT. It yields the protein CSVRDGGGNSPLHF.